What follows are 9 T cell receptor beta chains derived from one specimen sequenced in a study of T cells in Graves' hyperthyroidism and ophthalmopathy. RNA transcripts were the template for amplifying TCR beta CDR3 regions. TCR CDR3 underwent first-round RT-PCR with the HTBI primer set. TCRdb analysed the multiplex PCR reads with MiXCR anew, one entry per CDR3 protein. Of roughly 840,000 distinct CDR3 sequences in the sample, more than 30% are singletons; the top ten hold approximately 10%. Sequencing was done on a sample of blood. These receptors originate from a young man with Graves' hyperthyroidism.

This clonotype was counted between two and nine times. This may be a read error, as it is one base from a much larger clone. The chain is built from TRBV7-9 and TRBJ2-7; tentative D call: TRBD1 (5 bases). The CDR3 is made up of 12 amino acids. CDR1 and CDR2 (germline): SEHNR, FQNEAQ (reference sequence). Trimming removed 4 bases from V and 6 bases from J, with 10 bases in between. CDR3 coding DNA: TGTGCCAGCAGCTCCCAGGGCCTCGAGCAGTACTTC. Amino acids: CASSSQGLEQYF.

This sequence joins TRBV25-1 and TRBJ1-5; a possible D gene is TRBD1 (6 bases). The CDR3 has 14 residues. V lost 2 bases and J 5 bases, leaving 10 bases between the germline ends. Germline lookup yields CDR1 MGHDK and CDR2 SYGVNS. The CDR3, as DNA: TGTGCCAGCAGTGAACCAGGGGTCGATCAGCCCCAGCATTTT. This translates into CASSEPGVDQPQHF.

This clonotype was detected a few times. This chain uses TRBV19 with TRBJ1-5; 9 nucleotides line up with TRBD1. The V and J ends lost 6 bases and 4 bases, in that order; junction bases with no gene match: 10. The CDR3 consists of 16 residues. Germline V gives CDR1 LNHDA, CDR2 SQIVND (reference sequence). CDR3: CASRKTGGRGNQPQHF. The CDR3 nucleotides read TGTGCCAGTAGGAAAACAGGGGGCCGGGGGAATCAGCCCCAGCATTTT.

This clonotype was observed a few times. J is TRBJ1-2 and V is TRBV5-6; no clear D. This CDR3 has 15 residues. CDR1 is SGHDT and CDR2 is YYEEEE in the germline V gene. V was cut by 0 bases and J by 0 bases, with 9 bases left in between. This CDR3 reads CASSLDRRTNYGYTF. CDR3 DNA: TGTGCCAGCAGCTTGGACAGACGTACTAACTATGGCTACACCTTC.

With regard to this clonotype: Germline is not matched at one junction end, which may reflect a read error. The CDR3 sequence: CASSLGRVVSYEQYF. CDR3 nucleotide sequence: TGTGCCAGCAGTTTAGGGCGTGTCGTATCCTACGAGCAGTACTTC. The chain employs TRBV7-2 and TRBJ2-7; unclear D gene. Germline-derived CDR1 and CDR2 are SGHTA and FQGNSA. The CDR3 is 15 amino acids.

At least ten counts were recorded for this clonotype. The chain couples TRBV25-1 to TRBJ1-1; D ambiguous. Looked up from germline, CDR1 is MGHDK and CDR2 is SYGVNS. The CDR3 length is 13 residues. V was shortened by 2 bases and J by 1 base, with 5 bases between the two germline ends. CDR3 residues: CASSEQPNTEAFF. As DNA, the CDR3 is TGTGCCAGCAGTGAACAGCCGAACACTGAAGCTTTCTTT.

This rearrangement joins TRBV3-1 to TRBJ2-7, with a possible D match to TRBD1 (6 bases). CDR1 is LGHDT, CDR2 YNNKEL, per germline (reference sequence). This CDR3 has 12 residues. Trimming removed 8 bases at V and 4 bases at J, with 12 bases between. The CDR3 DNA is TGTGCCAGCGGACAGCTGCAATACGAGCAGTACTTC. It translates to CASGQLQYEQYF.

In its sample, this clonotype was seen many times. This chain connects TRBV2 to TRBJ2-5; TRBD2 is a possible D gene (6 bases). Germline V gene sequence: CDR1 SNHLY, CDR2 FYNNEI. The V end lost 6 bases, the J end lost 8 bases, and 10 bases lay between the germline ends. The CDR3 covers 11 residues. In DNA form, the CDR3 reads TGTGCCAGCAGGGAGGGGACTACCCAGTACTTC. Translating gives CASREGTTQYF.

The chain employs TRBV10-3 and TRBJ1-1; D is unresolved. CDR1 and CDR2 (germline): ENHRY, SYGVKD. Trimming took 5 bases from V and 1 from J, leaving 8 bases between them. This CDR3 is 13 amino acids long. In DNA form, the CDR3 reads TGTGCCATCAGTACCGGCGGGAACACTGAAGCTTTCTTT. Its translation: CAISTGGNTEAFF.